This T cell receptor beta chain appears in the sequencing data of a study of response to subunit inactivated influenza vaccine. General study results and limits: That few new T cells are recruited by each seasonal influenza vaccination was the authors' suggestion.

As to this clonotype: Its antigen remains unidentified.

The trim removed 7 bases at V and 5 bases at J, leaving 4 bases unmatched. Germline assignment: CDR1 SGHRS and CDR2 YFSETQ. The CDR3 length is 12 residues. In TCRdb, the RT-PCR reads were re-called with MiXCR into one record per CDR3 protein. The table has hundreds of thousands of distinct CDR3 sequences, about 15% seen once. The chain uses TRBV5-1 and TRBJ2-7; 9 bases fit TRBD1. The sample was PBMCs from blood, taken roughly 15 days before vaccination. The TCR was taken from a man aged 50 to 59 who received an inactivated influenza vaccine. The CDR3 DNA reads as TGCGCCAGCGGATGGACAGGGGACGAGCAGTACTTC. This codes for CASGWTGDEQYF.